This passage covers 12 T cell receptor beta chains from one sample sequenced in a study of blood T cells in healthy people across ages. A second roughly 6 to 11 cycle PCR used barcoded and J-beta primers. TCRdb recomputed calls from the 5' RACE reads with MiXCR, one row per CDR3 protein. The repertoire has about 750,000 distinct CDR3 sequences, roughly 50% of them found once; the top ten carry approximately 40%. Sequenced input: blood. Receptor source: a man older than 75 in good health.

J is TRBJ2-1 and V is TRBV20-1; 8 bases align to TRBD2. V was clipped by 0 bases and J by 3 bases; unmatched bases: 4. The length of the CDR3 is 15 residues. Germline values: CDR1 DFQATT, CDR2 SNEGSKA (reference sequence). This chain's CDR3 is CSAREAGEGYNEQFF. CDR3 nucleotide sequence: TGCAGTGCTAGAGAAGCGGGAGAGGGCTACAATGAGCAGTTCTTC.

The rearrangement links TRBV29-1 to TRBJ1-2; D possibly corresponds to TRBD1 (6 bases). Trimming shortened V by 3 bases and J by 4 bases, and 12 bases separated the two germline ends. This CDR3 spans 13 amino acids. Germline V gene data show CDR1 as SQVTM and CDR2 as ANQGSEA. CDR3 DNA sequence: TGCAGCGTTGATGGAGGGGGAGTCTATGGCTACACCTTC. Encoded protein: CSVDGGGVYGYTF.

V gene TRBV4-1 combines with J gene TRBJ2-1; D gene ambiguous. CDR3 length: 17 residues. V was trimmed by 0 bases and J by 0 bases, leaving 12 bases between them. Germline lookup yields CDR1 MGHRA and CDR2 YSYEKL. CDR3: CASSQDHTSSSYNEQFF. As DNA, the CDR3 is TGCGCCAGCAGCCAAGATCACACCTCGAGCTCCTACAATGAGCAGTTCTTC.

This clonotype was seen just once. Sequence at one end of the junction differs from germline and may be a read error. The genes are TRBV15 and TRBJ1-2; the D is unclear. The CDR3 runs 15 residues. Germline V lookup: CDR1 LNHNV, CDR2 YYDKDF (reference sequence). The CDR3 loop is CAASRDRRTNYGYTF. In DNA form, the CDR3 reads TGTGCCGCCAGCAGAGATCGCAGGACCAACTATGGCTACACCTTC.

The chain couples TRBV7-2 to TRBJ2-7; possible D gene TRBD2, 6 bases. The V end lost 4 bases, the J end lost 6 bases, and 13 bases lay between the germline ends. CDR1 SGHTA and CDR2 FQGNSA come from the germline V gene. CDR3 length: 13 amino acids. CDR3 in amino acids: CASSSSRGLEQYF. The DNA of the CDR3 is TGTGCCAGCAGCTCTAGTAGGGGACTCGAGCAGTACTTC.

Comments on this clonotype: The junction shows a germline mismatch at one end, possibly a read error. The chain recombines TRBV10-3 with TRBJ2-1, with 8 bases fitting TRBD2. Germline V lookup: CDR1 ENHRY, CDR2 SYGVKD. CDR3 length: 15 residues. The DNA of the CDR3 is TGTGCCATCAGCCTTAGCGGGGCGAACACCGGGGAGCTGTTCTTC. Its protein is CAISLSGANTGELFF.

The chain carries TRBV28 and TRBJ1-1; 9 nucleotides align to TRBD1. The CDR3 runs to 14 residues. Germline V gives CDR1 MDHEN, CDR2 SYDVKM. The J segment lost 6 bases and the V segment lost 10 bases, leaving 12 bases of the junction unmatched. CDR3 bases: TGTGCCACCAACGGGAGGGGACAGGGATCTGAAGCTTTCTTT. This translates into CATNGRGQGSEAFF.

The chain recombines TRBV6-5 with TRBJ1-2; no definite D call. V lost 1 base and J 6 bases, leaving 9 bases between the germline ends. This CDR3 is built from 13 residues. Germline values: CDR1 MNHEY, CDR2 SVGAGI. CDR3 sequence: CASSYYGRDGYTF. The CDR3 region has the DNA TGTGCCAGCAGTTACTACGGACGCGATGGCTACACCTTC.

The V and J genes are TRBV5-1 and TRBJ2-1, with 8 nucleotides matching TRBD2. V trimming: 0 bases; J trimming: 10 bases; junction bases outside the gene matches: 9. The CDR3 length is 15 residues. Per the germline V gene, CDR1 is SGHRS and CDR2 is YFSETQ. In nucleotides, the CDR3 is TGCGCCAGCAGCTTGGGCAGCGGGAGCGGTACCGAGCAGTTCTTC. Amino acids: CASSLGSGSGTEQFF.

This chain connects TRBV20-1 to TRBJ1-5, with D maybe TRBD1 (5 bases). The CDR3 runs 14 residues. Trimming stripped 4 bases from V and 6 bases from J, with 16 bases between. In germline, CDR1 is DFQATT, CDR2 SNEGSKA (reference sequence). CDR3 DNA sequence: TGCAGTGCTACCCAAACACAGGCTAGTCAGCCCCAGCATTTT. This codes for CSATQTQASQPQHF.

The J gene is TRBJ2-4, the V gene TRBV9, with 9 bases fitting TRBD2. The CDR3 is 15 residues long. V trimming: 0 bases; J trimming: 13 bases; junction bases outside the gene matches: 11. Looked up from germline, CDR1 is SGDLS and CDR2 is YYNGEE. Here the CDR3 reads CASSVVAGGRNEQYF. The DNA of the CDR3 is TGTGCCAGCAGCGTAGTCGCGGGAGGGCGCAATGAGCAGTACTTC.

This chain links TRBV7-9 with TRBJ2-5; 7 nucleotides align to TRBD2. V lost 5 bases and J lost 0; bases outside the gene matches: 3. CDR1 is SEHNR, CDR2 FQNEAQ, per germline (reference sequence). The CDR3 covers 14 residues. The CDR3 region has the DNA TGTGCCAGCAGCCCCCGGGGGGACCAAGAGACCCAGTACTTC. It translates to CASSPRGDQETQYF.